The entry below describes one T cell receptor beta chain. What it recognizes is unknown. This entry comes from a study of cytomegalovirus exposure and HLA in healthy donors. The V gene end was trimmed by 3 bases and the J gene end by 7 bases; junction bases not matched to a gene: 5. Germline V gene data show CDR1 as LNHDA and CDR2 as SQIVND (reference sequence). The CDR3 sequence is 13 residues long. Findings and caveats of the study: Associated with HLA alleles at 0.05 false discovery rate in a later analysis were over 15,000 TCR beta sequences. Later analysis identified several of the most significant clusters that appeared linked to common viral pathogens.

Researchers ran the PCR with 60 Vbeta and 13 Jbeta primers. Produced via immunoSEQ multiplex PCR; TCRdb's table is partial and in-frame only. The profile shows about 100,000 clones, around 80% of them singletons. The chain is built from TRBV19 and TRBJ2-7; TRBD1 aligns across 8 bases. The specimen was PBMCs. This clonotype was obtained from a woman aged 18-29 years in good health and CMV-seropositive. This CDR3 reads CASSMAGGREQYF. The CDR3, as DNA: TGTGCCAGTAGTATGGCAGGGGGCAGGGAGCAGTACTTC.